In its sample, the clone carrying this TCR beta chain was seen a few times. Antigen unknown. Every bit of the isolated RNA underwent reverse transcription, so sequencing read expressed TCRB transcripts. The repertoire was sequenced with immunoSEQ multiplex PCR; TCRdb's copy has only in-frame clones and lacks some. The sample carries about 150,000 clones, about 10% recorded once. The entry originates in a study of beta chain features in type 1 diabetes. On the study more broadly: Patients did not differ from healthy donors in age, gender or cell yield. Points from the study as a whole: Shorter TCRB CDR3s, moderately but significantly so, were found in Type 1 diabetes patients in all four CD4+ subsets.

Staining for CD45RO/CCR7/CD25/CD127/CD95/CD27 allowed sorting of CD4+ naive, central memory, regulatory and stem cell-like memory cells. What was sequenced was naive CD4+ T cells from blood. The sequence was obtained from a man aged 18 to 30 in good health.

The CDR3 bases are TGTGCCAGCAGCGAAACCCCGACTTCCTACGAGCAGTACTTC. Amino acids: CASSETPTSYEQYF. The chain combines TRBV7-6 with TRBJ2-7; D uncertain. The CDR3 length is 14 residues. Germline V CDR1 and CDR2: SGHVS, FNYEAQ. The V gene lost 5 bases and the J gene lost 1 base, with 12 bases spanning the gap.